This TCR beta chain was found in a study of blood T cell repertoires in COVID-19 (TCRdb year 2020). At the level of the whole study: The collaborator samples originated in the United States, Italy and Spain and spanned the acute and convalescent phases of COVID-19. The prospective study material was composed of cDNA or gDNA derived from T cells, B-cell-depleted T cells, or PBMCs. Subjects who had been exposed to COVID-19, were actively infected with it, or had recovered from it provided the deeply sampled blood TCRbeta repertoires that made up the dataset. A freely available public database, intended as a resource for researchers studying the immune response to SARS-CoV-2, is where the repertoires were released. Samples came from the ongoing ImmuneRACE study (first 160 participants) plus 1,254 subjects from 6 global collaborators. The sample metadata nearly always contained a de-identified subject ID, COVID-19 status, age in years and sex. Where HLA class I and class II types were available, the types were taken from metadata supplied by the sample provider, not from assay-based typing.

Samples from volunteer blood donors who had recovered from COVID-19 were contributed by a second Seattle source. The collaborating institutions used their own protocols to collect whole blood in K2EDTA tubes. Collaborator samples were shipped for TCRbeta analysis as frozen whole blood, isolated PBMCs, or DNA extracted from either sample type. Trimmed from V: 10 bases; trimmed from J: 6 bases; junction bases lacking a gene match: 9. CDR1 is given as LNHDA and CDR2 as SQIVND, both from the germline V gene (reference sequence). The CDR3, from cysteine to phenylalanine, totals 13 residues. The read is trimmed to its CDR3 DNA, 39 bases read in frame from base 1. Overall study results and their limits: The quantity of clinical and demographic metadata differed by source and by participant and was supplied without curation.

The immunoSEQ Assay, a bias-controlled multiplex PCR, was used to amplify TCRbeta CDR3 regions from genomic DNA. Concerning the study's data processing: The number of nucleated cells in each sample was estimated from the amplification of reference gene primers within the assay. To quantify the absolute abundance of each unique TCRbeta CDR3 rearrangement, sequence reads were collapsed and filtered. Productive Simpson clonality was computed per sample as the square root of Simpson's diversity index over productive rearrangements. Sourced from immuneACCESS, this table was stored by TCRdb with only in-frame sequences that have V and J called. A share of the clones is absent; for the studies checked, an unresolved V gene accounts for under half, and the remainder has no known explanation. From that table come the V and J calls and clone size; the DNA was used to work out D and trimming. Recorded for this sample are roughly 180,000 clones; roughly 81% of them occurred a single time. The top ten clonotypes cover 7.5% to 9.5% of the sample.

With regard to this clone: Its target antigen remains unknown. It has no much larger one-base neighbor in the sample; base qualities were not kept.

The specimen sequenced was peripheral blood. This receptor was obtained from a man in his forties who had recovered from COVID-19. The chain was built from TRBV19 and TRBJ2-7, and 10 junction bases match TRBD1. The CDR3 region: CATKRGQGFEQYF. At the DNA level, the sequence is TGTGCCACCAAGAGGGGACAGGGGTTCGAGCAGTACTTC.